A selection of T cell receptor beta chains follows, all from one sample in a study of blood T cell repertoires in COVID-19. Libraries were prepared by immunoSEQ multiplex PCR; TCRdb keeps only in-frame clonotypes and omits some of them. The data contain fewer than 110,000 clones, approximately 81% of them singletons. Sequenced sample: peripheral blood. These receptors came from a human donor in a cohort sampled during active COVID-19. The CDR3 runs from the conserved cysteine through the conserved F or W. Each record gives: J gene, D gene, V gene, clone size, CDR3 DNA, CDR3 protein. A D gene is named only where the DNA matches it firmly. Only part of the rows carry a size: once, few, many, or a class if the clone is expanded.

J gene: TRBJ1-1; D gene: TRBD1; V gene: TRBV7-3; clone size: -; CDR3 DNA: TGTGCCAGCAGCAAAACAGGGGGATCGAACACTGAAGCTTTCTTT; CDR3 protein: CASSKTGGSNTEAFF
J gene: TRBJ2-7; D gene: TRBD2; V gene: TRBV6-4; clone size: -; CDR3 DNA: TGTGCCAGCAGTGATGCGGGAGGTTCCTACGAGCAGTACTTC; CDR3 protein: CASSDAGGSYEQYF
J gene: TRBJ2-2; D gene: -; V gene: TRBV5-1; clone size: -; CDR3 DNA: TGCGCCAGCAGCTTGCCGCAGGATCACACCGGGGAGCTGTTTTTT; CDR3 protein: CASSLPQDHTGELFF
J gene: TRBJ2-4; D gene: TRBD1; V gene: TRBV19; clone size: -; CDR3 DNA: TGTGCCAGTAGTATAGATGGGGACAGTTTAGCCAAAAACATTCAGTACTTC; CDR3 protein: CASSIDGDSLAKNIQYF
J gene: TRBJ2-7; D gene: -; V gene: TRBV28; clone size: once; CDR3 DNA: TGTGCCAGCAGTTTGCGCGGGTTAAGCTCCTACGAGCAGTACTTC; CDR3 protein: CASSLRGLSSYEQYF
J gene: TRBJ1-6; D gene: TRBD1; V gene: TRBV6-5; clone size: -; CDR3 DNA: TGTGCCAGCAGTTTCCTACAGGGGGCTTTTGATTCACCCCTCCACTTT; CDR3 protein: CASSFLQGAFDSPLHF
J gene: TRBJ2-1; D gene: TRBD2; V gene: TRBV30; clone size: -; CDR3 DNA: TGTGCCTGGAGTGTTTCCCTACTAGCGGGGAACTACAATGAGCAGTTCTTC; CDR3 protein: CAWSVSLLAGNYNEQFF
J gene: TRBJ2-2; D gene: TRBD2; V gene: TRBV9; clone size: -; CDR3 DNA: TGTGCCAGCAGCGAGCGGGGAACGAACACCGGGGAGCTGTTTTTT; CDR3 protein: CASSERGTNTGELFF
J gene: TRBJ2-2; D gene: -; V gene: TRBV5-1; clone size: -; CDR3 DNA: TGCGCCAGCAGCTTCGGAGCGGGCCCGAACACCGGGGAGCTGTTTTTT; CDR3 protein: CASSFGAGPNTGELFF
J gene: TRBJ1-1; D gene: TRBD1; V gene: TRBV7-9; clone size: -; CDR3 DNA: TGTGCCAGCAGCTTGGGACAGGGTTATCTCGCTGAAGCTTTCTTT; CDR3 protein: CASSLGQGYLAEAFF
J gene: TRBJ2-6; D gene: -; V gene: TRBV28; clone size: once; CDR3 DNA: TGTGCCAGCAGGCATACAGGAACTGGGGCCAACGTCCTGACTTTC; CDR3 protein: CASRHTGTGANVLTF
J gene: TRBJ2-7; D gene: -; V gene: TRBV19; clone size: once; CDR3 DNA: TGTGCCAGTGCCTACAGGTTCTCCTACGAGCAGTACTTC; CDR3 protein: CASAYRFSYEQYF
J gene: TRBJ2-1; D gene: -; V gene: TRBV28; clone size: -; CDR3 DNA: TGTGCCAGCAGTTTAGATGTAATACTCTCCTACAATGAGCAGTTCTTC; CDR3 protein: CASSLDVILSYNEQFF
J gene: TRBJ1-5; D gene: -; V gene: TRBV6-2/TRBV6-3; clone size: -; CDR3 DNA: TGTGCCAGCAGTTACACAGGGATGTTTCAGCCCCAGCATTTT; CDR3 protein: CASSYTGMFQPQHF
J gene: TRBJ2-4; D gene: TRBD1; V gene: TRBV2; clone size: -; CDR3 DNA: TGTGCCAGCACCCCCCAGGGGGAAAACATTCAGTACTTC; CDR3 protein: CASTPQGENIQYF
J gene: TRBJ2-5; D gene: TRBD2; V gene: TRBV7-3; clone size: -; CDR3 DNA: TGTGCCAGCAGCTTAACCCCGGGACTAGCGGGAGTACAAGAGACCCAGTACTTC; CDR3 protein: CASSLTPGLAGVQETQYF
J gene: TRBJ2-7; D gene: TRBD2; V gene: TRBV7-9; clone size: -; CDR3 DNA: TGTGCCAGCAGCTTAGAACGTCTAGCGGGAGAGCAGTACTTC; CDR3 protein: CASSLERLAGEQYF
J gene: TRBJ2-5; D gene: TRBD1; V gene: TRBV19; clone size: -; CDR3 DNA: TGTGCCAGTAGCGGACAGGGGCTGGTAGAGACCCAGTACTTC; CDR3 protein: CASSGQGLVETQYF
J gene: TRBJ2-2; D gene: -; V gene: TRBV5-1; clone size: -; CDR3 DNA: TGCGCCAGCAGCCCCGATGAGGCGAACACCGGGGAGCTGTTTTTT; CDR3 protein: CASSPDEANTGELFF
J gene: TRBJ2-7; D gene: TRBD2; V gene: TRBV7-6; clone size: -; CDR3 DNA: TGTGCCAGCAGCCCTCTTAGCGGGAGGGGCGAGCAGTACTTC; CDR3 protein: CASSPLSGRGEQYF
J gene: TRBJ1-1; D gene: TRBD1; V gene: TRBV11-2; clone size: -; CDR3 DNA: TGTGCCAGCAGCCCTAGGCACAGGGGGGAAGCTTTCTTT; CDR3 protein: CASSPRHRGEAFF
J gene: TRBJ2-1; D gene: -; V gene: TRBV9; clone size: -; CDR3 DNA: TGTGCCAGCAGCGTAGCGGGGGAGAGCTCCTACAATGAGCAGTTCTTC; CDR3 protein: CASSVAGESSYNEQFF
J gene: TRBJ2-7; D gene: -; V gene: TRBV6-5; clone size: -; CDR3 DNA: TGTGCCAGCAGTTACTCGACGGGGAGCTCCTACGAGCAGTACTTC; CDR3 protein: CASSYSTGSSYEQYF
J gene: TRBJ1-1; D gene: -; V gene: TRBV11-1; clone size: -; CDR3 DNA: TGTGCCAGCAGCTTAAGAGAGAACACTGAAGCTTTCTTT; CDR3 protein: CASSLRENTEAFF
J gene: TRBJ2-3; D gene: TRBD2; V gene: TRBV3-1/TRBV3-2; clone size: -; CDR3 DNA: TGTGCCAGCAGCCAAGATGCGAGCGGGAGGGCCGTGGATACGCAGTATTTT; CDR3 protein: CASSQDASGRAVDTQYF
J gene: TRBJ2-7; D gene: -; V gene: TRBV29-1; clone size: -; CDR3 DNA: TGCAGCGTTGGAGGCCGGGGTAAGGGCCACGAGCAGTACTTC; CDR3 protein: CSVGGRGKGHEQYF
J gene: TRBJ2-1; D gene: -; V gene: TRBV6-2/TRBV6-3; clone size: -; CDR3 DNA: TGTGCCAGCAGTTCGGGGCTAGCGCAAAGCTCCTACAATGAGCAGTTCTTC; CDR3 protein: CASSSGLAQSSYNEQFF
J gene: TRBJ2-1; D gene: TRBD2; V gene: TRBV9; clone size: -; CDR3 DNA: TGTGCCAGCAGCGCAACTAGCGGATCCTACAATGAGCAGTTCTTC; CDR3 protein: CASSATSGSYNEQFF
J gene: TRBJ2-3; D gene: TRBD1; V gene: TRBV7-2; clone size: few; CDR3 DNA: TGTGCCAGCAGCTTAGGCGGGCAGGGGGTGGCAGATACGCAGTATTTT; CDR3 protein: CASSLGGQGVADTQYF
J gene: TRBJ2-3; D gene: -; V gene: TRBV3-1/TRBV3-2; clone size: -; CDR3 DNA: TGTGCCAGCAGCCAAGATCTACTAGCCCCCTGGGCAGATACGCAGTATTTT; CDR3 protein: CASSQDLLAPWADTQYF
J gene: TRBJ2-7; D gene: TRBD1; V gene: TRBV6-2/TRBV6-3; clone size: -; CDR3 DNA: TGTGCCAGCAGCGACAGGGGGTACGAGCAGTACTTC; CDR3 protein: CASSDRGYEQYF
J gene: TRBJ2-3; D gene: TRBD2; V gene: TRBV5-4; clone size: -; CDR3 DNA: TGTGCCAGCAGCTTCGGAGACCTGGCGGGAGGGAAATCCGATACGCAGTATTTT; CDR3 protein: CASSFGDLAGGKSDTQYF
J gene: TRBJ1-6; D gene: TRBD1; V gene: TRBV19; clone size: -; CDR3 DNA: TGTGCCAGCCAAACCGGGACAGGGGGCAGAAATTCACCCCTCCACTTT; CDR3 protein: CASQTGTGGRNSPLHF
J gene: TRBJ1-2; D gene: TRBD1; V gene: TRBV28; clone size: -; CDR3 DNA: TGTGCCAGCAGGCAGACAGGGGTCCTGCTGGGAGGTCAGTATGGCTACACCTTC; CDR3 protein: CASRQTGVLLGGQYGYTF
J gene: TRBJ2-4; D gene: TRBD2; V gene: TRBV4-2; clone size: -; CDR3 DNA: TGTGCCAGCAGCCAAAGTCTAGCGGGAGGCTACCGACCGTACTTC; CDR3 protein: CASSQSLAGGYRPYF
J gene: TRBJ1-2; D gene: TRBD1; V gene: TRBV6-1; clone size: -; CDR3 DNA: TGTGCCAGCAGTGAAGTGGGACAGGGGCCCTACGGCTACACCTTC; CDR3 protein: CASSEVGQGPYGYTF
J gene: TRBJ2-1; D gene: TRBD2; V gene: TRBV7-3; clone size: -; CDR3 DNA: TGTGCCAGCAGCCTCAGCGGGGGGTGGTCCAATGAGCAGTTCTTC; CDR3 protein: CASSLSGGWSNEQFF
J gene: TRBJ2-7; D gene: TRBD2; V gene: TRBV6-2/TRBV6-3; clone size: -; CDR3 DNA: TGTGCCAGCAGTCAGCCGGGACTAGACGCCCACGAGCAGTACTTC; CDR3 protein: CASSQPGLDAHEQYF
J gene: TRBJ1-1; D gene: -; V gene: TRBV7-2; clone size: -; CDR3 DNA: TGTGCCAGCAGCTTAGCTGTCCGGGAAAACACTGAAGCTTTCTTT; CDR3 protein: CASSLAVRENTEAFF
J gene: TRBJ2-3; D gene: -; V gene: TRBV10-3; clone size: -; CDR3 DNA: TGTGCCATCAGTGAGTCGGGGAGCAGTGGCACAGATACGCAGTATTTT; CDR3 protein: CAISESGSSGTDTQYF
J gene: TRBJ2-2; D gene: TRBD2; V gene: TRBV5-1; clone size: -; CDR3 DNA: TGCGCCAGCAGCTTGACCGGGACTAGCGGGGTCACCGGGGAGCTGTTTTTT; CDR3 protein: CASSLTGTSGVTGELFF
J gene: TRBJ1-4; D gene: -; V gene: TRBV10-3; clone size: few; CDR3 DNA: TGTGCCATCAGTGAGTCGGGGTACTTCACAGGGTCCGGGGAACTGTTTTTT; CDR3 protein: CAISESGYFTGSGELFF
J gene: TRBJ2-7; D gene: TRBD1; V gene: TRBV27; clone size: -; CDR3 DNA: TGTGCCAGCAGTTTGACCGGACAGGGGAGCTACGAGCAGTACTTC; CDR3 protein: CASSLTGQGSYEQYF
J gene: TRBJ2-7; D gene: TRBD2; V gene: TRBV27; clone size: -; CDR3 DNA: TGTGCCAGCAGATTAGCGGGGGCTATCTCCTACGAGCAGTACTTC; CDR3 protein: CASRLAGAISYEQYF
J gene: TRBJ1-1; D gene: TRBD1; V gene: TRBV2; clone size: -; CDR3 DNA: TGTGCCAGCAGTGGACAGGGAATGAACACTGAAGCTTTCTTT; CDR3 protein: CASSGQGMNTEAFF
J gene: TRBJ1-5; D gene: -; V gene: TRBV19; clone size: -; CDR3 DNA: TGTGCCAGTAGTATAGGCCGGGAGAGGGCTGGGAATCAGCCCCAGCATTTT; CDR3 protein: CASSIGRERAGNQPQHF
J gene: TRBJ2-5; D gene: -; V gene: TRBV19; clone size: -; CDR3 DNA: TGTGCCAGTAGTATTGGGGCAGGTTTCCAAGAGACCCAGTACTTC; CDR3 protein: CASSIGAGFQETQYF
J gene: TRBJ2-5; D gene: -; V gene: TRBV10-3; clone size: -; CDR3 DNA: TGTGCCATCAGCGGACTAAGCCCAGAGACCCAGTACTTC; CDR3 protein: CAISGLSPETQYF
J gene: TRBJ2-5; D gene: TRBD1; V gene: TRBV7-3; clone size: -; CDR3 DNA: TGTGCCAGCAGTCCCGGACAGGGAGTGCAAATGGGGACCCAGTACTTC; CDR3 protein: CASSPGQGVQMGTQYF
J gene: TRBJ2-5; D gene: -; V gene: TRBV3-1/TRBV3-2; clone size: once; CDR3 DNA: TGTGCCAGCAGCCAAGATCCCCGGACCCAGTACTTC; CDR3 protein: CASSQDPRTQYF
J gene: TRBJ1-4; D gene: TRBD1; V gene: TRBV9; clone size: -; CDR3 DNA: TGTGCCAGCAGCGGGGGCTGGGGACAGACTAATGAAAAACTGTTTTTT; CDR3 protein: CASSGGWGQTNEKLFF
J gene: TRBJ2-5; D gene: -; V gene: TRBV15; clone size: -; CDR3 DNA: TGTGCCACCAGCAGAGGTGCCTCAGGGGTGGAAGAGACCCAGTACTTC; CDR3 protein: CATSRGASGVEETQYF
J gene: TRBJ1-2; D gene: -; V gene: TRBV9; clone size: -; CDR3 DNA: TGTGCCAGCAGCGCAGGGATCCTTCTCGGCTATGGCTACACCTTC; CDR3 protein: CASSAGILLGYGYTF
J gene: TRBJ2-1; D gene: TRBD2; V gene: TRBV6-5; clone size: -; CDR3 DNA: TGTGCCAGCAGGAGCGGACTAGCGGGAGGATTTGAGCAGTTCTTC; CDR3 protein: CASRSGLAGGFEQFF
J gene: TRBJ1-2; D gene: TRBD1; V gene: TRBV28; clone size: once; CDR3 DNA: TGTGCCAGCAGCGGGGGACAGGGCTATGGCTACACCTTC; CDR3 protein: CASSGGQGYGYTF
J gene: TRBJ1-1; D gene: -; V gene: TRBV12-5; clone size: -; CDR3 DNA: TGTGCTAGTGGCCAGGACATTCTGGCTTCGGGTGAAGCTTTCTTT; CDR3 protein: CASGQDILASGEAFF
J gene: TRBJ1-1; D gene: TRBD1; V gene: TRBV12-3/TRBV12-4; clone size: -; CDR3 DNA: TGTGCCAGCACCGGGACAGTTAACACTGAAGCTTTCTTT; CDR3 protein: CASTGTVNTEAFF
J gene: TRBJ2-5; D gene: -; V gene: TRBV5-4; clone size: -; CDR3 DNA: TGTGCCAGCAGCTTGGGACAGTTTGCTGAAGAGACCCAGTACTTC; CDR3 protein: CASSLGQFAEETQYF
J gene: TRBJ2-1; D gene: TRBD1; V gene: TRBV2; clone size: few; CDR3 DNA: TGTGCCAGCAGCTACAGGGGGGTTTGGAGTAATGAGCAGTTCTTC; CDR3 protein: CASSYRGVWSNEQFF